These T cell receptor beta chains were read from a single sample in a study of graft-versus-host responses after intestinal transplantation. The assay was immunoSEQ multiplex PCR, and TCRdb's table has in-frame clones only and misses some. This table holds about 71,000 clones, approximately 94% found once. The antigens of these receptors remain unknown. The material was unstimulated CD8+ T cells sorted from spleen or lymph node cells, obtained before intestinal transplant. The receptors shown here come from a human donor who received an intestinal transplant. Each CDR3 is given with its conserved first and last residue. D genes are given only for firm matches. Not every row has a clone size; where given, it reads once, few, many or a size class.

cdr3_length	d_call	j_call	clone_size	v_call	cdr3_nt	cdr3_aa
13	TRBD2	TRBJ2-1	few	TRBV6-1	TGTGCCAGCTCCGGACTAGCCCACAATGAGCAGTTCTTC	CASSGLAHNEQFF
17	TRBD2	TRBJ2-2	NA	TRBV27	TGTGCCAGCAGTTTGCTAGCGGGAGGTCCGAACACCGGGGAGCTGTTTTTT	CASSLLAGGPNTGELFF
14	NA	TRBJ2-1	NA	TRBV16	TGTGCCAGCAGCCAATCTGCCCCTTACAATGAGCAGTTCTTC	CASSQSAPYNEQFF
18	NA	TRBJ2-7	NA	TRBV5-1	TGCGCCAGCAGCTTGGATTCTTCCCCCCCGGGACTTCACTACGAGCAGTACTTC	CASSLDSSPPGLHYEQYF
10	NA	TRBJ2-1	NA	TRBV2	TGTGCCAGCAGCTTAAATGAGCAGTTCTTC	CASSLNEQFF
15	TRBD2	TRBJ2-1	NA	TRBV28	TGTGCCAGCAGTTTAGGACTAGCGGGGAGCCCCAGTAAGTTCTTC	CASSLGLAGSPSKFF
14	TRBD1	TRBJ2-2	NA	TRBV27	TGTGCCAGCAGTCCAGGGGGTGGCACCGGGGAGCTGTTTTTT	CASSPGGGTGELFF
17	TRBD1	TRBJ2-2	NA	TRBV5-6	TGTGCCAGCAGCGCCTATGGACAGGGGGTTAACACCGGGGAGCTGTTTTTT	CASSAYGQGVNTGELFF
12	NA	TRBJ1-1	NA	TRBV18	TGTGCCAGCTCACCACAGAACACTGAAGCTTTCTTT	CASSPQNTEAFF
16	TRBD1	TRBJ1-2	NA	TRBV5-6	TGTGCCAGCAGCTTCCCCCTCGGACAGGGGACCCATGGCTACACCTTC	CASSFPLGQGTHGYTF
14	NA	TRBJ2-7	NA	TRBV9	TGTGCCAGCAGCGTAGTTGACGGCTCCTACGAGCAGTACTTC	CASSVVDGSYEQYF
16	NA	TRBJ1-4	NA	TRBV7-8	TGTGCCAGCAGCTTAGATCTCACAGCAACTAATGAAAAACTGTTTTTT	CASSLDLTATNEKLFF
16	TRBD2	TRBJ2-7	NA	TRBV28	TGTGCCAGCAGTTTGCCGGGACTAGCGAACGCCTACGAGCAGTACTTC	CASSLPGLANAYEQYF
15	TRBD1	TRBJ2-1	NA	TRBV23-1	TGCGCCAGCAGTCAAGAGGGACAGGAACCCGGGGCGCAGTTCTTC	CASSQEGQEPGAQFF
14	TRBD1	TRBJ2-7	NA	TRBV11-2	TGTGCCAGCAGCTTGGGTCAGGGGGTCTACGAGCAGTACTTC	CASSLGQGVYEQYF
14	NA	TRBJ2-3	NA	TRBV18	TGTGCCAGCTCCCCGGGCAGAAGCACAGATACGCAGTATTTT	CASSPGRSTDTQYF
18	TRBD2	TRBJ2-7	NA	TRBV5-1	TGCGCCAGCAGCTTGAGGACTAGCGGGTTCCCCGAGATCTACGAGCAGTACTTC	CASSLRTSGFPEIYEQYF
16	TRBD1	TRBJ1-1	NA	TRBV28	TGTGCCAGCAGTTTAATGAGCAGGGGGGAAGAGGCTGAAGCTTTCTTT	CASSLMSRGEEAEAFF
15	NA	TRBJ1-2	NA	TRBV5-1	TGCGCCAGCAGCTTGGTCCGAAGGAGGGCCTATGGCTACACCTTC	CASSLVRRRAYGYTF
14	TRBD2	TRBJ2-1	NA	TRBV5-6	TGTGCCAGCAGCCCGGGACTACAGTACAATGAGCAGTTCTTC	CASSPGLQYNEQFF
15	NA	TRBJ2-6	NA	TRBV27	TGTGCCAGCAACGGTGGAGGGGCTGGGGCCAACGTCCTGACTTTC	CASNGGGAGANVLTF
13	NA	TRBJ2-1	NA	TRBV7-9	TGTGCCAGTAGAGCGGGACAGGCGAATGAGCAGTTCTTC	CASRAGQANEQFF
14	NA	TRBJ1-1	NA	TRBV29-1	TGCAGCGTTGAAGATCGGGGGAGCGGCACTGAAGCTTTCTTT	CSVEDRGSGTEAFF
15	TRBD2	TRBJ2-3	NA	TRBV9	TGTGCCAGCAGCACCTCCGGGAGGTGGGCAGATACGCAGTATTTT	CASSTSGRWADTQYF
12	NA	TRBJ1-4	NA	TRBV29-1	TGCAGCGTTGAAGAGGAGGAAGAAAAACTGTTTTTT	CSVEEEEEKLFF
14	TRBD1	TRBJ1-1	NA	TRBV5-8	TGTGCCAGCAGCTTCCGGGACAGCGAGCCTGAAGCTTTCTTT	CASSFRDSEPEAFF
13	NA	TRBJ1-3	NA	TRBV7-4	TGTGCCAGCAGCCCAGTGCAGGGAAACACCATATATTTT	CASSPVQGNTIYF
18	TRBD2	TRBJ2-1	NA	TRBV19	TGTGCCAGTAGTATCCCTCTCCAACTAGCGCCACCCTACAATGAGCAGTTCTTC	CASSIPLQLAPPYNEQFF
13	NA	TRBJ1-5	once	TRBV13	TGTGCCAGCAGCTTAGCGGGAGGCCAGCCCCAGCATTTT	CASSLAGGQPQHF
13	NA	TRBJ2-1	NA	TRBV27	TGTGCCAGCAGTTTCTTCAGTTACAATGAGCAGTTCTTC	CASSFFSYNEQFF
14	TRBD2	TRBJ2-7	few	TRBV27	TGTGCCAGCAGTTTACGGGGGAGGGTCTACGAGCAGTACTTC	CASSLRGRVYEQYF
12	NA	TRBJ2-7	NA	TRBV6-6	TGTGCCAGCAGGTCAAGCTCCTACGAGCAGTACTTC	CASRSSSYEQYF
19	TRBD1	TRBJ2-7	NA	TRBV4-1	TGCGCCAGCAGCCTACCGCCCCTGGGACAGGGGGAGTTGGTCTACGAGCAGTACTTC	CASSLPPLGQGELVYEQYF
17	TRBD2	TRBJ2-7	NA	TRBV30	TGTGCCTGGAGTGTACGCATCCTAGCGGGAGCTTCCTACGAGCAGTACTTC	CAWSVRILAGASYEQYF
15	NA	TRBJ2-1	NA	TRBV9	TGTGCCAGCAGCGTAGTGGCTAGCTCCGCCAATGAGCAGTTCTTC	CASSVVASSANEQFF
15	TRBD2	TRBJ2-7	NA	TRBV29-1	TGCAGCGTTGACGGGGCGGGAGCCTTCTCCTACGAGCAGTACTTC	CSVDGAGAFSYEQYF
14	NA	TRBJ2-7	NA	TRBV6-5	TGTGCCAGCAGTTACTATCCTAGCAGCCACGAGCAGTACTTC	CASSYYPSSHEQYF
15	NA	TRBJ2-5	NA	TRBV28	TGTGCCAGCAGTCTGCTAAGTACGTCCGAAGAGACCCAGTACTTC	CASSLLSTSEETQYF
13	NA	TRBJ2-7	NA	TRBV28	TGTGCCAGCAGAGCCTCGGACTCCTACGAGCAGTACTTC	CASRASDSYEQYF
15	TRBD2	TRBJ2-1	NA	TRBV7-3	TGTGCCAGCAGCGAGGGGACTAGCGGGGACAATGAGCAGTTCTTC	CASSEGTSGDNEQFF
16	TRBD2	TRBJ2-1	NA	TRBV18	TGTGCCAGCTCACGGGGACTAGCGGGGGCTTGGGATGAGCAGTTCTTC	CASSRGLAGAWDEQFF
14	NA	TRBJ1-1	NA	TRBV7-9	TGTGCCAGCAGCTTAAGGGTGGTGAACACTGAAGCTTTCTTT	CASSLRVVNTEAFF
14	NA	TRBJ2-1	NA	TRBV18	TGTGCCAGCTCACCCGATTGGGGATACAATGAGCAGTTCTTC	CASSPDWGYNEQFF
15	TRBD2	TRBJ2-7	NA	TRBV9	TGTGCCAGCAGCGTAGGACTAGCGGGACCCTACGAGCAGTACTTC	CASSVGLAGPYEQYF
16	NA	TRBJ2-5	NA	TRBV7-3	TGTGCCAGCAGCTTAAGGAGGGGAAGGGGTGTAGAGACCCAGTACTTC	CASSLRRGRGVETQYF
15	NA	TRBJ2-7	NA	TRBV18	TGTGCCAGCTCACCAGGGCGCCGCGACCCCTACGAGCAGTACTTC	CASSPGRRDPYEQYF
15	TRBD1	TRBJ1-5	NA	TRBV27	TGTGCCAGCAGCCCTGGGACAGGGGGGGTCCAGCCCCAGCATTTT	CASSPGTGGVQPQHF
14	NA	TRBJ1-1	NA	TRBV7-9	TGTGCCAGCAGTCCAGGGATAATGAACACTGAAGCTTTCTTT	CASSPGIMNTEAFF
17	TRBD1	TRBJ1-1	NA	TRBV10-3	TGTGCCATCAGACTGGACCAGGGGGGAAATTGGAACACTGAAGCTTTCTTT	CAIRLDQGGNWNTEAFF
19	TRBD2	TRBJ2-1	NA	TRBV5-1	TGCGCCAGCAGCTTGGGAGGACTAGCGGGATTTCTTTCCTACAATGAGCAGTTCTTC	CASSLGGLAGFLSYNEQFF
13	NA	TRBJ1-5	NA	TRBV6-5	TGTGCCAGCAGTTACGCGAAAAATCAGCCCCAGCATTTT	CASSYAKNQPQHF
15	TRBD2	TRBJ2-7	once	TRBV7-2	TGTGCCAGCAGTTTCGGGACTAGCGCCTCCTACGAGCAGTACTTC	CASSFGTSASYEQYF
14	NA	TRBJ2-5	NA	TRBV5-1	TGCGCCAGCAGCCGTCCGGACAGTCAAGAGACCCAGTACTTC	CASSRPDSQETQYF
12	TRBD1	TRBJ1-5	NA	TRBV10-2	TGCGCCACCGGACAGGGGAATCAGCCCCAGCATTTT	CATGQGNQPQHF
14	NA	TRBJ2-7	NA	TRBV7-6	TGTGCCAGCAGCTTATCGGGGGAATCCTACGAGCAGTACTTC	CASSLSGESYEQYF
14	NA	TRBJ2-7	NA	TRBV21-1	TGTGCCAGCCTCCGGATTGTAAGCTCCTACGAGCAGTACTTC	CASLRIVSSYEQYF
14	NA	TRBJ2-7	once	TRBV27	TGTGCCAGCAGTTCAAAGGCGGACTCCTACGAGCAGTACTTC	CASSSKADSYEQYF
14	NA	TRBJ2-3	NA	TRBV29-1	TGCAGCGTTAGAGGGGGGGATGCGACAGATACGCAGTATTTT	CSVRGGDATDTQYF